This entry lists 23 T cell receptor beta chains sequenced from one sample in a study of shared clonotypes between healthy human individuals. As defined, naive CD8 cells were CD45RO-negative and positively selected for CCR7, with terminally differentiated effector memory CD45RA+ cells excluded. Data came from immunoSEQ multiplex PCR; TCRdb stores just in-frame clones and leaves some out. The sample carries under 850,000 clones, over 90% recorded once. Input material: naive CD8+ T cells sorted from blood. These receptor sequences come from a man younger than 45 in good health.

The chain carries TRBV11-2 and TRBJ1-2; no firm D call. CDR1 is SGHAT and CDR2 is FQNNGV in the germline V gene. V lost 5 bases and J lost 2, with 15 bases in between. The CDR3 has 15 amino acids. The CDR3 DNA sequence: TGTGCCAGCAGCCTCCGAAACAGCGCAAACTATGGCTACACCTTC. It yields the protein CASSLRNSANYGYTF.

V and J are TRBV6-5 and TRBJ2-7, with D unresolved. The CDR3 runs to 12 residues. The ends were cut back, 6 bases at V and 3 bases at J, with 9 bases in the middle. Germline values: CDR1 MNHEY, CDR2 SVGAGI. CDR3 sequence (DNA): TGTGCCAGCAGCGGTGGATACTACGAGCAGTACTTC. Translating gives CASSGGYYEQYF.

The V and J genes are TRBV4-1 and TRBJ2-3; D might be TRBD1 or TRBD2, each matching 5 bases. Trimming removed 0 bases at V and 6 bases at J, with 13 bases between. The CDR3 has 15 residues. Germline CDR1 reads MGHRA; CDR2 reads YSYEKL. CDR3 coding DNA: TGCGCCAGCAGCCAAGACCCAGGGACCCGGGATACGCAGTATTTT. As protein: CASSQDPGTRDTQYF.

The gene calls are TRBV29-1 and TRBJ1-5; possibly TRBD1 for D (5 bases). Looked up from germline, CDR1 is SQVTM and CDR2 is ANQGSEA. There are 12 residues in the CDR3. CDR3 DNA: TGCAGTGGGGGGGAGGCAAATCAGCCCCAGCATTTT. This translates into CSGGEANQPQHF.

This clone occurred once. The chain employs TRBV19 and TRBJ2-1, with TRBD1 matching 10 bases. The CDR3 runs 19 residues. Germline V gene lookup returns CDR1 LNHDA and CDR2 SQIVND (reference sequence). Trimming removed 2 bases from V and 2 bases from J; junction bases left unmatched: 12. The CDR3 is CASSISQSDRGPAYNEQFF. The CDR3 coding sequence is TGTGCCAGTAGTATATCACAATCTGACAGGGGGCCCGCCTACAATGAGCAGTTCTTC.

The chain is built from TRBV2 and TRBJ2-7, with D uncertain. V dropped 9 bases and J dropped 3 bases, with 12 bases sitting between them. The CDR3 contains 12 residues. Germline CDR1 SNHLY, CDR2 FYNNEI. This chain's CDR3 is CASLSEDYEQYF. CDR3 DNA sequence: TGTGCCAGTTTAAGCGAAGACTACGAGCAGTACTTC. Full variable domain (remainder filled in from reference TRBV2 and TRBJ2-7): EPEVTQTPSHQVTQMGQEVILRCVPISNHLYFYWYRQILGQKVEFLVSFYNNEISEKSEIFDDQFSVERPDGSNFTLKIRSTKLEDSAMYFCASLSEDYEQYFGPGTRLTVT.

The chain employs TRBV4-3 and TRBJ2-1; D unresolved. V shed 0 bases and J shed 5 bases, with 8 bases lying between them. The CDR3 spans 14 residues. Germline V lookup: CDR1 LGHNA, CDR2 YSLEER. The CDR3 sequence is CASSQDNVNNEQFF. CDR3 sequence (DNA): TGCGCCAGCAGCCAAGATAACGTAAACAATGAGCAGTTCTTC.

V and J are TRBV7-9 and TRBJ2-3; TRBD2 is a possible D gene (5 bases). CDR3 length: 17 residues. V lost 4 bases and J lost 3, with 20 bases in between. In germline, CDR1 is SEHNR, CDR2 FQNEAQ (reference sequence). CDR3 sequence: CASSSTRLSRVTDTQYF. CDR3 sequence (DNA): TGTGCCAGCAGCTCGACCCGACTAAGCCGAGTGACAGATACGCAGTATTTT.

V usage is TRBV9 and J usage is TRBJ2-1, with 9 bases fitting TRBD2. Trimming took 4 bases from V and 7 from J; bases not matched to a gene: 12. Germline V lookup: CDR1 SGDLS, CDR2 YYNGEE. The CDR3 runs to 16 residues. Here the CDR3 reads CASSSVLGLASNEQFF. CDR3 bases: TGTGCCAGCAGCTCTGTGTTGGGACTAGCCTCGAATGAGCAGTTCTTC.

The V gene is TRBV19, the J gene TRBJ1-2; unclear D gene. CDR3 length equals 12 residues. V was cut by 5 bases and J by 3 bases, with 7 bases left in between. Germline V gene lookup returns CDR1 LNHDA and CDR2 SQIVND (reference sequence). In nucleotides, the CDR3 is TGTGCCAGTAGTCGCGGGTACTATGGCTACACCTTC. It translates to CASSRGYYGYTF.

V and J are TRBV27 and TRBJ1-2; D call uncertain. CDR3 size: 13 residues. V lost 6 bases and J 8 bases, leaving 16 bases between the germline ends. The germline CDR1 and CDR2 sequences are MNHEY and SMNVEV (reference sequence). CDR3 DNA sequence: TGTGCCAGCAGCCGATCCCCAGGTACAGGCTACACCTTC. Protein product: CASSRSPGTGYTF.

The chain combines TRBV9 with TRBJ2-1, with D possibly being TRBD2 (5 bases). Germline CDR1 and CDR2: SGDLS and YYNGEE. CDR3 length equals 16 residues. V was clipped by 3 bases and J by 2 bases, with 15 bases between them. This CDR3 reads CASSGSWEWAYNEQFF. The CDR3 DNA reads as TGTGCCAGCAGCGGCTCATGGGAGTGGGCCTACAATGAGCAGTTCTTC.

A word on this clone: Other DNA sequences in this sample translate to the same CDR3. The genes are TRBV28 and TRBJ1-5, with D perhaps matching TRBD1 (6 bases). CDR3 size: 14 residues. CDR1 and CDR2 (germline): MDHEN, SYDVKM. The V gene lost 6 bases and the J gene lost 5 bases, with 14 bases spanning the gap. The DNA for the CDR3 is TGTGCCAGCAGCGCTGGGGGGGCCGATCAGCCCCAGCATTTT. It yields the protein CASSAGGADQPQHF.

J is TRBJ1-2 and V is TRBV18, with TRBD1 as a possible D gene (6 bases). V shed 3 bases and J shed 3 bases, with 20 bases lying between them. Germline V lookup: CDR1 KGHSH, CDR2 LQKENI. The CDR3 extends over 17 amino acids. CDR3 DNA sequence: TGTGCCAGCTCACCCCCCACTGCGGCTCAGGGGTACTATGGCTACACCTTC. Protein product: CASSPPTAAQGYYGYTF.

The V gene is TRBV27, the J gene TRBJ1-1; 8 positions match TRBD1. V trimming: 5 bases; J trimming: 7 bases; junction bases outside the gene matches: 12. The length of the CDR3 is 15 residues. Germline loops: CDR1 MNHEY, CDR2 SMNVEV (reference sequence). The chain's CDR3 is CASSPGQGPSSEAFF. The CDR3 DNA reads as TGTGCCAGCAGTCCTGGACAGGGCCCCTCAAGTGAAGCTTTCTTT.

This chain joins TRBV4-1 and TRBJ2-5, with 12 bases matching TRBD2. This CDR3 is 14 amino acids long. The germline V gene has CDR1 MGHRA and CDR2 YSYEKL. V lost 2 bases and J lost 7; bases outside the gene matches: 2. In nucleotides, the CDR3 is TGCGCCAGCAGCCAACCGACTAGCGGGAGGACCCAGTACTTC. Translation gives CASSQPTSGRTQYF.

This chain links TRBV13 with TRBJ2-5; TRBD1 matches 7 bases. J gave up 3 bases and V 5 bases, and 6 bases lay outside the gene matches. The CDR3 spans 14 residues. Germline V gene data show CDR1 as PRHDT and CDR2 as FYEKMQ (reference sequence). CDR3 coding DNA: TGTGCCAGCAGCCGCCGGGACAGAAAAGAGACCCAGTACTTC. It encodes CASSRRDRKETQYF. The complete variable domain, with remaining parts taken from reference TRBV13 and TRBJ2-5, reads AAGVIQSPRHLIKEKRETATLKCYPIPRHDTVYWYQQGPGQDPQFLISFYEKMQSDKGSIPDRFSAQQFSDYHSELNMSSLELGDSALYFCASSRRDRKETQYFGPGTRLLVL.

The count of this clone is one. This rearrangement joins TRBV7-9 to TRBJ2-1; tentatively, D is TRBD1 or TRBD2 (5 bases each). The germline V and J ends were trimmed by 0 bases and 2 bases, with 5 bases remaining between them. Germline CDR1 reads SEHNR; CDR2 reads FQNEAQ (reference sequence). This CDR3 has 14 residues. The DNA of the CDR3 is TGTGCCAGCAGCTTAGCGGGACCCTACAATGAGCAGTTCTTC. Residues: CASSLAGPYNEQFF. Variable domain in full (rest from reference TRBV7-9 and TRBJ2-1): DTGVSQNPRHKITKRGQNVTFRCDPISEHNRLYWYRQTLGQGPEFLTYFQNEAQLEKSRLLSDRFSAERPKGSFSTLEIQRTEQGDSAMYLCASSLAGPYNEQFFGPGTRLTVL.

The chain carries TRBV5-5 and TRBJ2-7, with 13 bases identical to TRBD2. The V gene's germline CDR1 is SGHKS and CDR2 YYEKEE (reference sequence). V trimming: 5 bases; J trimming: 2 bases; junction bases outside the gene matches: 4. The length of the CDR3 is 15 residues. For the CDR3, the DNA is TGTGCCAGCAGACGACTAGCGGGAGGCCCCTACGAGCAGTACTTC. Its translation is CASRRLAGGPYEQYF.

The gene calls are TRBV7-8 and TRBJ2-5; possible D gene TRBD1, 5 bases. The CDR3 totals 14 residues. CDR1 is SGHVS, CDR2 FQNEAQ, per germline. V was shortened by 5 bases and J by 1 base, with 11 bases between the two germline ends. DNA for the CDR3: TGTGCCAGCAGCCCCCGACAGTCCCAAGAGACCCAGTACTTC. Its translation: CASSPRQSQETQYF.

The rearrangement links TRBV29-1 to TRBJ2-2, with 7 bases identical to TRBD2. CDR3 size: 11 residues. With 7 bases clipped from V and 6 bases from J, the junction kept 2 bases outside the gene matches. CDR1 and CDR2 from the germline V gene are SQVTM and ANQGSEA. In nucleotides, the CDR3 is TGCAGCGCCGGACTAGCCGGGGAGCTGTTTTTT. It yields the protein CSAGLAGELFF.

V and J are TRBV7-8 and TRBJ2-7; possibly TRBD2 for D (6 bases). Looked up from germline, CDR1 is SGHVS and CDR2 is FQNEAQ. With 7 bases removed from V and 4 bases from J, the gap between germline ends came to 23 bases. The CDR3 covers 16 residues. Here the CDR3 DNA reads TGTGCCAGCATCCCACGCCGGGACGGACTACTGTACGAGCAGTACTTC. It translates to CASIPRRDGLLYEQYF.

The J gene is TRBJ2-5, the V gene TRBV2; 12 nucleotides line up with TRBD2. Germline V gives CDR1 SNHLY, CDR2 FYNNEI. The trim removed 3 bases at V and 5 bases at J, leaving 7 bases unmatched. The CDR3 has 16 residues. The CDR3 DNA reads TGTGCCAGCAGTGATTGGGCTAGCGGGAGGGTTGAGACCCAGTACTTC. Encoded protein: CASSDWASGRVETQYF.